This entry describes one TCR beta chain. The data were produced by immunoSEQ multiplex PCR, yet TCRdb's version contains in-frame clones alone and is incomplete. There are some 93,000 clones in the sample; about nine tenths occur only once, and about 9.4% lies in the top ten. The sample is drawn from a study of blood T cell repertoires in COVID-19. The V segment lost 2 bases and the J segment 13 bases; nucleotides outside the gene matches: 5. The CDR3 is made up of 13 amino acids. The V gene's germline CDR1 is MNHEY and CDR2 SMNVEV (reference sequence). Material for sequencing was peripheral blood. The rearrangement links TRBV27 to TRBJ1-4; 9 nucleotides line up with TRBD1. The receptor's source is a man aged 50-59 years with acute or convalescent COVID-19. CDR3 DNA sequence: TGTGCCAGCAGTTTAACAGGGGGCAGGCGACTGTTTTTT. It is translated as CASSLTGGRRLFF.